This is a list of T cell receptor beta chains from one sample in a study of T cells after yellow fever vaccination. MiXCR, run by TCRdb on the 5' RACE reads, gives a single entry per CDR3 protein. This table holds over 250,000 distinct CDR3 sequences, roughly 4.8% found once. The material was CD4+ T cells sorted from PBMCs, obtained on the day of the yellow fever booster vaccination. Receptor source: a man between 18 and 29 years old who received the YFV17D yellow fever vaccine. CDR3s include the opening cysteine and the closing phenylalanine or tryptophan. The D gene is left open where the match is weak. Clone size is stated in some rows and not others, as once, few, many or a class when expanded.

CDR3 DNA: TGTGCCAGCAGTGGGACAGGTTCCACCTCTGGGGCCAACGTCCTGACTTTC; CDR3 protein: CASSGTGSTSGANVLTF; D gene: TRBD1; clone size: .; V gene: TRBV25-1; J gene: TRBJ2-6
CDR3 DNA: TGTGCCAGCAGTTACCCCCTGGCGGGGGGCGGGGAGCTGTTTTTT; CDR3 protein: CASSYPLAGGGELFF; D gene: TRBD2; clone size: .; V gene: TRBV6-2/TRBV6-3; J gene: TRBJ2-2
CDR3 DNA: TGCGCCAGCAGCCAAGATTGGGGGAGCAGTCCGGGGTACACTGAAGCTTTCTTT; CDR3 protein: CASSQDWGSSPGYTEAFF; D gene: .; clone size: many; V gene: TRBV4-3; J gene: TRBJ1-1
CDR3 DNA: TGCAGTGCCCTCTCAGGGGGCGACGAGCAGTACTTC; CDR3 protein: CSALSGGDEQYF; D gene: TRBD1; clone size: .; V gene: TRBV20-1; J gene: TRBJ2-7
CDR3 DNA: TGTGCCAGCAGCGAGGGACAGGGCGATTTCAATGAGCAGTTCTTC; CDR3 protein: CASSEGQGDFNEQFF; D gene: TRBD1; clone size: few; V gene: TRBV7-2; J gene: TRBJ2-1
CDR3 DNA: TGTGCCAGCAGTTCCACTGCGGGACGGAATTCCTACGAGCAGTACTTC; CDR3 protein: CASSSTAGRNSYEQYF; D gene: .; clone size: .; V gene: TRBV12-3/TRBV12-4; J gene: TRBJ2-7
CDR3 DNA: TGTGCCAGCAGTAACTCGGACAGGGCTGGCTACACCTTC; CDR3 protein: CASSNSDRAGYTF; D gene: TRBD1; clone size: many; V gene: TRBV6-2/TRBV6-3; J gene: TRBJ1-2
CDR3 DNA: TGTGCCAGCAGTCGCCTATGGGACACCGGGGAGCTGTTTTTT; CDR3 protein: CASSRLWDTGELFF; D gene: .; clone size: few; V gene: TRBV6-6; J gene: TRBJ2-2
CDR3 DNA: TGTGCCAGTAGCCGACCTAATTCGGGACGGGATCAGCCCCAGCATTTT; CDR3 protein: CASSRPNSGRDQPQHF; D gene: .; clone size: .; V gene: TRBV19; J gene: TRBJ1-5
CDR3 DNA: TGTGCCAGCAGCCAAGAGAGTTTGGGTACAGATACGCAGTATTTT; CDR3 protein: CASSQESLGTDTQYF; D gene: .; clone size: many; V gene: TRBV4-2; J gene: TRBJ2-3
CDR3 DNA: TGTGCCAGCAGACCAAGTAGGGCTAGCAGCACAGATACGCAGTATTTT; CDR3 protein: CASRPSRASSTDTQYF; D gene: .; clone size: few; V gene: TRBV7-9; J gene: TRBJ2-3
CDR3 DNA: TGCAGTGCTTCCCGGGTCGGTCAGCCCCAGCATTTT; CDR3 protein: CSASRVGQPQHF; D gene: .; clone size: .; V gene: TRBV20-1; J gene: TRBJ1-5
CDR3 DNA: TGTGCCAGCAGACCGACAGGGTCTGGCACTGAAGCTTTCTTT; CDR3 protein: CASRPTGSGTEAFF; D gene: TRBD1; clone size: many; V gene: TRBV12-3/TRBV12-4; J gene: TRBJ1-1
CDR3 DNA: TGCGCCAGCAGCGCCCGACAGTTTTCCACCGGCTCGATCACTGAAGCTTTCTTT; CDR3 protein: CASSARQFSTGSITEAFF; D gene: .; clone size: many; V gene: TRBV5-1; J gene: TRBJ1-1
CDR3 DNA: TGTGCCAGCTCACCACCGGGTACAGGGGTCCTCTACGAGCAGTACTTC; CDR3 protein: CASSPPGTGVLYEQYF; D gene: TRBD1; clone size: many; V gene: TRBV18; J gene: TRBJ2-7
CDR3 DNA: TGTGCCAGCAGTCGGTCGGGGCGGGGGACCATAACCTACGAGCAGTACTTC; CDR3 protein: CASSRSGRGTITYEQYF; D gene: TRBD2; clone size: .; V gene: TRBV6-5; J gene: TRBJ2-7
CDR3 DNA: TGCGCCAGCAGACCACCGGGACTAGCGGGGGGAAGCCAAGAGACCCAGTACTTC; CDR3 protein: CASRPPGLAGGSQETQYF; D gene: TRBD2; clone size: few; V gene: TRBV5-1; J gene: TRBJ2-5
CDR3 DNA: TGTGCCAGCAGCCCAGGGTTGGACACTGAAGCTTTCTTT; CDR3 protein: CASSPGLDTEAFF; D gene: .; clone size: many; V gene: TRBV7-3; J gene: TRBJ1-1
CDR3 DNA: TGTGCCAGCAGTTTTCTGGGGGGGGGCGAAGATACGCAGTATTTT; CDR3 protein: CASSFLGGGEDTQYF; D gene: .; clone size: few; V gene: TRBV28; J gene: TRBJ2-3
CDR3 DNA: TGCGCCAGCAGTTTCAAGGAGGGGGACGAGCAGTACTTC; CDR3 protein: CASSFKEGDEQYF; D gene: .; clone size: many; V gene: TRBV4-3; J gene: TRBJ2-7
CDR3 DNA: TGTGCCAGTAGTATAAACGGACACCGGAGCCAGCCCCAGCATTTT; CDR3 protein: CASSINGHRSQPQHF; D gene: .; clone size: .; V gene: TRBV19; J gene: TRBJ1-5
CDR3 DNA: TGCAGTGCTCGCGGGGGGAAAGAGACCCAGTACTTC; CDR3 protein: CSARGGKETQYF; D gene: TRBD2; clone size: .; V gene: TRBV20-1; J gene: TRBJ2-5
CDR3 DNA: TGTGCCAGCAGCGCCCGGACTAAAGAGACCCAGTACTTC; CDR3 protein: CASSARTKETQYF; D gene: .; clone size: .; V gene: TRBV9; J gene: TRBJ2-5
CDR3 DNA: TGTGCCAGCAGCTTAAGGACAGGCAAATCATACTTT; CDR3 protein: CASSLRTGKSYF; D gene: TRBD1; clone size: few; V gene: TRBV11-2; J gene: TRBJ1-6
CDR3 DNA: TGTGCCAGCAGACGAGCGGGGAGAGGCGAGACCCAGTACTTC; CDR3 protein: CASRRAGRGETQYF; D gene: TRBD2; clone size: few; V gene: TRBV27; J gene: TRBJ2-5
CDR3 DNA: TGTGCCAGCAGTTACGGCTGGACAGCCGGGGCCAACGTCCTGACTTTC; CDR3 protein: CASSYGWTAGANVLTF; D gene: .; clone size: .; V gene: TRBV6-5; J gene: TRBJ2-6
CDR3 DNA: TGTGCCACCAGCAGGGCATCAGGGGTTCTAGTACTGTCTAATGAGCAGTTCTTC; CDR3 protein: CATSRASGVLVLSNEQFF; D gene: .; clone size: few; V gene: TRBV15; J gene: TRBJ2-1
CDR3 DNA: TGTGCCAGCAGCGGGGGGGGGACGGGGAGCAATCAGCCCCAGCATTTT; CDR3 protein: CASSGGGTGSNQPQHF; D gene: .; clone size: few; V gene: TRBV7-2; J gene: TRBJ1-5
CDR3 DNA: TGCGCCAGCAGTGACCCGGGACAGAGCTCCTACGAGCAGTACTTC; CDR3 protein: CASSDPGQSSYEQYF; D gene: TRBD1; clone size: many; V gene: TRBV5-1; J gene: TRBJ2-7
CDR3 DNA: TGTGCCAGCAGCCCTGCGGGATACATTCAGTACTTC; CDR3 protein: CASSPAGYIQYF; D gene: .; clone size: many; V gene: TRBV7-2; J gene: TRBJ2-4
CDR3 DNA: TGTGCCAGCAGCTTTCGTGGGCCTGGTACCGGGGAGCTGTTTTTT; CDR3 protein: CASSFRGPGTGELFF; D gene: .; clone size: few; V gene: TRBV7-2; J gene: TRBJ2-2
CDR3 DNA: TGTGCCAGCAGCTACATCCCCTACGAGCAGTACTTC; CDR3 protein: CASSYIPYEQYF; D gene: .; clone size: few; V gene: TRBV5-5; J gene: TRBJ2-7
CDR3 DNA: TGTGCCAGCAGCCAAGCCCCACTAGCGGGGGCGGGAGATACGCAGTATTTT; CDR3 protein: CASSQAPLAGAGDTQYF; D gene: TRBD2; clone size: few; V gene: TRBV13; J gene: TRBJ2-3
CDR3 DNA: TGTGCCAGCAAACTCCGGGACAGGGTGGTCTTC; CDR3 protein: CASKLRDRVVF; D gene: TRBD1; clone size: many; V gene: TRBV12-3/TRBV12-4; J gene: TRBJ2-1
CDR3 DNA: TGTGCCAGCAGCTGGGCGGGGGGGCGAAGGAGCACAGATACGCAGTATTTT; CDR3 protein: CASSWAGGRRSTDTQYF; D gene: TRBD2; clone size: many; V gene: TRBV7-2; J gene: TRBJ2-3
CDR3 DNA: TGTGCCAGCAGCTTTACCGTTAACCCAGATTCATATGGCTACACCTTC; CDR3 protein: CASSFTVNPDSYGYTF; D gene: .; clone size: many; V gene: TRBV7-2; J gene: TRBJ1-2
CDR3 DNA: TGTGCCAGCAGTTTGAAACGCACAGATACGCAGTATTTT; CDR3 protein: CASSLKRTDTQYF; D gene: .; clone size: many; V gene: TRBV27; J gene: TRBJ2-3
CDR3 DNA: TGCGCCAGCAGCTTGGGGGGACTAGCGGGCTACAATGAGCAGTTCTTC; CDR3 protein: CASSLGGLAGYNEQFF; D gene: TRBD2; clone size: many; V gene: TRBV5-1; J gene: TRBJ2-1
CDR3 DNA: TGCGCCAGCAGCCCGACAGGGATTCAGCCCCAGCATTTT; CDR3 protein: CASSPTGIQPQHF; D gene: TRBD1; clone size: many; V gene: TRBV4-3; J gene: TRBJ1-5
CDR3 DNA: TGTGCCAGCAGATCCCGGGACAGGGACACTGAAGCTTTCTTT; CDR3 protein: CASRSRDRDTEAFF; D gene: TRBD1; clone size: many; V gene: TRBV6-6; J gene: TRBJ1-1
CDR3 DNA: TGCGCCAGCAGATTCCGGGACAGCGCCGTGGATACGCAGTATTTT; CDR3 protein: CASRFRDSAVDTQYF; D gene: TRBD1; clone size: many; V gene: TRBV5-1; J gene: TRBJ2-3
CDR3 DNA: TGCAGTGCTAGAGCGGTTACTGGCACAGATACGCAGTATTTT; CDR3 protein: CSARAVTGTDTQYF; D gene: .; clone size: .; V gene: TRBV20-1; J gene: TRBJ2-3
CDR3 DNA: TGTGCCAGCAGCGTAGCCAGGGACGAGTACAATGAGCAGTTCTTC; CDR3 protein: CASSVARDEYNEQFF; D gene: .; clone size: .; V gene: TRBV9; J gene: TRBJ2-1
CDR3 DNA: TGTGCCAGCAGGCCCTCGGCCAACGTCCTGACTTTC; CDR3 protein: CASRPSANVLTF; D gene: .; clone size: once; V gene: TRBV2; J gene: TRBJ2-6
CDR3 DNA: TGCGCCAGCAGCCATTCTGGGACAGGGGGCGCAGATACGCAGTATTTT; CDR3 protein: CASSHSGTGGADTQYF; D gene: TRBD1; clone size: few; V gene: TRBV4-3; J gene: TRBJ2-3
CDR3 DNA: TGCAGTGCTAGAGATGGGATAAGCCTTAGCAATCAGCCCCAGCATTTT; CDR3 protein: CSARDGISLSNQPQHF; D gene: .; clone size: .; V gene: TRBV20-1; J gene: TRBJ1-5
CDR3 DNA: TGCGCCAGCAGCCAGACTAGCGGGGGGGCCGTGGAGACCCAGTACTTC; CDR3 protein: CASSQTSGGAVETQYF; D gene: TRBD2; clone size: few; V gene: TRBV4-3; J gene: TRBJ2-5